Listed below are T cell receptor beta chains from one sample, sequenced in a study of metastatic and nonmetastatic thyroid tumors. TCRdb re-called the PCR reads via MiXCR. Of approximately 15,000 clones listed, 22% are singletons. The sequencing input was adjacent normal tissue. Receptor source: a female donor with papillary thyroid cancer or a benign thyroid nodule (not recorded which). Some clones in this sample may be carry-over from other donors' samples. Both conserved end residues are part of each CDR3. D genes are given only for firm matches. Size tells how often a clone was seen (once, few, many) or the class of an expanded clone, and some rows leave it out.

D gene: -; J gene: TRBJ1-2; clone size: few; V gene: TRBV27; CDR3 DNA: TGTGCCAGCATAGGAGGGAACTATGGCTACACCTTC; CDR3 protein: CASIGGNYGYTF
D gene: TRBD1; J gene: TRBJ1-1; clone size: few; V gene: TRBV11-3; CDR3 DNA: TGTGCCAGCAGCCAACAGGGGGGCCACACTGAAGCTTTCTTT; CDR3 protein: CASSQQGGHTEAFF
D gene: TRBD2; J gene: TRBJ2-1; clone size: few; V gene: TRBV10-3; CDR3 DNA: TGTGCCATCAGAGCTCTCGCGGGAGGTGGGAATGAGCAGTTCTTC; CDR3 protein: CAIRALAGGGNEQFF
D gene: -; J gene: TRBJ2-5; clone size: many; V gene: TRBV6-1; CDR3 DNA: TGTGCCAGCAGTGAACATGGGGCTCGAGAGACCCAGTACTTC; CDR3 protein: CASSEHGARETQYF
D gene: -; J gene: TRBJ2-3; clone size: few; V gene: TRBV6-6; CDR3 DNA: TGTGCCAGCAGTTACTCGTCGGGAACAGATACGCAGTATTTT; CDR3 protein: CASSYSSGTDTQYF
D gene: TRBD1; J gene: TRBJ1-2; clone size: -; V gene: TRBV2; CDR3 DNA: TGTGCCAGCAATCGACAGGGCCCCAACTATGGCTACACCTTC; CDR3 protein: CASNRQGPNYGYTF
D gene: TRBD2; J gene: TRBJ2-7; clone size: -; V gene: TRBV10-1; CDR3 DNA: TGCGCCAGCAGTCCCCCGACTAGCCCCTACGAGCAGTACTTC; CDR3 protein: CASSPPTSPYEQYF
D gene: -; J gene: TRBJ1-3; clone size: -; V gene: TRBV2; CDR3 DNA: TGTGCCAGCAGACTTGACACGGCTGGAAACACCATATATTTT; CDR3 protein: CASRLDTAGNTIYF
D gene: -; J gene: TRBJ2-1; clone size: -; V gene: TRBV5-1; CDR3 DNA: TGCGCCAGCAGCTTGGGTACTCATGAGCAGTTCTTC; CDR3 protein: CASSLGTHEQFF
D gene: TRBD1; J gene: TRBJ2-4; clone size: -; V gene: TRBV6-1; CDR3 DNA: TGTGCCAGCGGACAGGGTGAGGGTCTAGCCAAAAACATTCAGTACTTC; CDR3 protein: CASGQGEGLAKNIQYF
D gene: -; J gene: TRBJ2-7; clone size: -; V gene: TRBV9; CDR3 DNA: TGTGCCAGCAGCTCCGGCGCTCTAGCTTCCCACGAGCAGTACTTC; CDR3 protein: CASSSGALASHEQYF
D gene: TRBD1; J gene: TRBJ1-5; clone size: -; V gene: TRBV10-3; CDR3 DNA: TGTGCCTCCTCAACAGGGGATAACAATCAGCCCCAGCATTTT; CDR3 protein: CASSTGDNNQPQHF
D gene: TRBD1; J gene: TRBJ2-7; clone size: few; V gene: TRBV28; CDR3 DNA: TGTGCCAGCAGCCCTTGGACAGGGCCAGGTGCCTACGAGCAGTACTTC; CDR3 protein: CASSPWTGPGAYEQYF
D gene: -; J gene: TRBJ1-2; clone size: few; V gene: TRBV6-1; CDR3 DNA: TGTGCCAGCAGCCCCGACGGCTTTTGGGGCTACACCTTC; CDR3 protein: CASSPDGFWGYTF
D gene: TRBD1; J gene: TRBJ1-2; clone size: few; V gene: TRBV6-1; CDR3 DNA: TGTGCCAGCAGTGAAGCGCCCGGGACAGGGGGTTATGGCTACACCTTC; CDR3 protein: CASSEAPGTGGYGYTF
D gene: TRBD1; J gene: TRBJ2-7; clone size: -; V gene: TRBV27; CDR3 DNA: TGTGCCAGCAGTTCTGGACAGGGGGCCCACGAGCAGTACTTC; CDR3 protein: CASSSGQGAHEQYF
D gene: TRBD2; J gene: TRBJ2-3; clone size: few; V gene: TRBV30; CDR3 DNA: TGTGCCTCCACGACTAGCGGGGGGGCCGCAGATACGCAGTATTTT; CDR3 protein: CASTTSGGAADTQYF
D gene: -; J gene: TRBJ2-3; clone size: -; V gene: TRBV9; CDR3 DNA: TGTGCCAGCAGCGTAGTTCCGGGACCGCGGGATACGCAGTATTTT; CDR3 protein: CASSVVPGPRDTQYF
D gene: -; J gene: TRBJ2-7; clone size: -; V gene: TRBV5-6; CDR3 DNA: TGTGCCAGCAGCTCCATAGGGATCTACGAGCAGTACTTC; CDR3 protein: CASSSIGIYEQYF
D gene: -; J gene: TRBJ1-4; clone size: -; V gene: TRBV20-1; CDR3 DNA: TGCAGTGCTAGTAACACCGGTCGGGAAAAACTGTTTTTT; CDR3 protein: CSASNTGREKLFF
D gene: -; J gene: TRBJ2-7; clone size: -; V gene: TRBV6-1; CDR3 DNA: TGTGCCAGCAGAAACCAAGGGGGGACAGCCGAGCAGTACTTC; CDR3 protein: CASRNQGGTAEQYF
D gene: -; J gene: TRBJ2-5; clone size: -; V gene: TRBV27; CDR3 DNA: TGTGCCAGCAGGTCGGGGACCGGGACATGGGAGACCCAGTACTTC; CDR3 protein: CASRSGTGTWETQYF
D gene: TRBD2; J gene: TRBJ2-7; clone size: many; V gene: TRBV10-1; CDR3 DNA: TGCGCCAGCAGTGAGTCGGGAGCGGGGGGCTACGAGCAGTACTTC; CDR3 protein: CASSESGAGGYEQYF
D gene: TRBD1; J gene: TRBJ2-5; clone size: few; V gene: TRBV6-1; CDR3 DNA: TGTGCCAGCACCTCCGGACAGGCTACTCTGGAGACCCAGTACTTC; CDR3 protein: CASTSGQATLETQYF
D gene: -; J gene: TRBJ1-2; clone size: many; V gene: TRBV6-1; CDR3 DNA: TGTGCCAGCAGTGAAGAGGGGCGGATCTATGGCTACACCTTC; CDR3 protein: CASSEEGRIYGYTF
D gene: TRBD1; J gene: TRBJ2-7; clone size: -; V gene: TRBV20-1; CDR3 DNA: TGCAGTGCTACAAGCGACAGGGGGCTATACGAGCAGTACTTC; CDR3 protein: CSATSDRGLYEQYF
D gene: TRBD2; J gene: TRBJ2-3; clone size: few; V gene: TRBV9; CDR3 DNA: TGTGCCAGCAGTCTTAGCGGGGGCTTCACAGATACGCAGTATTTT; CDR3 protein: CASSLSGGFTDTQYF
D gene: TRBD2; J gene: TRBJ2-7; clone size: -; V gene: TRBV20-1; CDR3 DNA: TGCAGTGCTAATCCCCCCCCGGGACTACAAAAGTACGAGCAGTACTTC; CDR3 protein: CSANPPPGLQKYEQYF
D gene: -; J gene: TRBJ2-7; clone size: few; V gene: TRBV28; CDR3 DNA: TGTGCCAGCAGTCGTTACGGGTTCTACGAGCAGTACTTC; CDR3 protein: CASSRYGFYEQYF
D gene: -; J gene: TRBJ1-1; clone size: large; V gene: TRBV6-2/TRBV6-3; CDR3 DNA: TGTGCCAGCAGTAATACAGAGAACACTGAAGCTTTCTTT; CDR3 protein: CASSNTENTEAFF
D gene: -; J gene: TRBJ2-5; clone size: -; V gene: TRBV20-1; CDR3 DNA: TGCAGTGCTTGGGACAACCAGCGGGAGACCCAGTACTTC; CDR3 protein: CSAWDNQRETQYF
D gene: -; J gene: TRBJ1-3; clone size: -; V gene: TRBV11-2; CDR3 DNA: TGTGCCAGCAGCCCCATGAGCGGGGCTGGAAACACCATATATTTT; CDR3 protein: CASSPMSGAGNTIYF
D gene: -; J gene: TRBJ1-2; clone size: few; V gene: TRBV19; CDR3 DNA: TGTGCCAGTAGTGCACGACGACAGTCTAACTATGGCTACACCTTC; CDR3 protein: CASSARRQSNYGYTF
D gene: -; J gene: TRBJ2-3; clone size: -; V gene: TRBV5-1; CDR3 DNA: TGCGCCAGCAGCTTGGGACGATATTTAGGAGATACGCAGTATTTT; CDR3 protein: CASSLGRYLGDTQYF
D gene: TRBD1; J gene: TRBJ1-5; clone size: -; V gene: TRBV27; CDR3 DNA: TGTGCCAGCAGTTTTTATGGGACAGGGGCGGCGAGCAATCAGCCCCAGCATTTT; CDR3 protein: CASSFYGTGAASNQPQHF
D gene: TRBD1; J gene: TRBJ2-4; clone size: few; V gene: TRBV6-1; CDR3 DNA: TGTGCCAGCAGCAGGGACAGGGACGGCATTCAGTACTTC; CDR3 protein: CASSRDRDGIQYF
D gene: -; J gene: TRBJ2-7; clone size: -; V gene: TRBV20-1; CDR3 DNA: TGCAGTGCTAGAGAAGGGGGGAATAAGGGGGCCTACGAGCAGTACTTC; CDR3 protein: CSAREGGNKGAYEQYF
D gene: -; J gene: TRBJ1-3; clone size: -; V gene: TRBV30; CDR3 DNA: TGTGCCTGGAGTGTATGGGACACTGGAAACACCATATATTTT; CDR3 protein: CAWSVWDTGNTIYF
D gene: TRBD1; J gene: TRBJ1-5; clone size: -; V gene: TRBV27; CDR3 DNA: TGTGCCAGCAGTTTATGGATAGGGGGCTATCAGCACCAGCATTTT; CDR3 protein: CASSLWIGGYQHQHF
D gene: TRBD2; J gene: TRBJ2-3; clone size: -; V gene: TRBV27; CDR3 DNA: TGTGCCAGCACCTTAGCGGGGTCTGGCACAGATACGCAGTATTTT; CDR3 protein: CASTLAGSGTDTQYF
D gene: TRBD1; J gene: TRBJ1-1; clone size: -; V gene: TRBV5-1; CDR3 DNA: TGCGCCAGCAGGGGACAGGGGATTGAAGCTTTCTTT; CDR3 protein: CASRGQGIEAFF
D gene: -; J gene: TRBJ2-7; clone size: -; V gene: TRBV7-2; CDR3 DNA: TGTGCCAGCAGCTTAGCAGGGACGGCCAACTACGAGCAGTACTTC; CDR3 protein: CASSLAGTANYEQYF
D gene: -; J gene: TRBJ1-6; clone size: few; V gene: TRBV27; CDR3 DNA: TGTGCCAGCAGGGGGCCGGGACGGCTTACTTCACCCCTCCACTTT; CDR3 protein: CASRGPGRLTSPLHF
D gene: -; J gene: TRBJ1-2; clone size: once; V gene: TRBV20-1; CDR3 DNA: TGCAGTGCTAGAGGCGGTCGTAGTAACTATGGCTACACCTTC; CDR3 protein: CSARGGRSNYGYTF
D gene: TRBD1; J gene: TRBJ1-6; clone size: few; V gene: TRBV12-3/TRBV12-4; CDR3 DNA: TGTGCCAGCAGTTATGCCGGGACAGGGAATTCACCCCTCCACTTT; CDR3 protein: CASSYAGTGNSPLHF
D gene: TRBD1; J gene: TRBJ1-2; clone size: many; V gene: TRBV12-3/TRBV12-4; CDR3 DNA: TGTGCCAGCAGCCACCGACCGACAGGGGGGTATGGCTACACCTTC; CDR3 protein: CASSHRPTGGYGYTF